The next 25 T cell receptor beta chains were all read from a single sample in a study of shared clonotypes between healthy human individuals. Only CD45RO-negative cells positively selected for CCR7 counted as naive CD8 cells, so terminally differentiated effector memory CD45RA+ cells were excluded. Assay: immunoSEQ multiplex PCR; the TCRdb copy retains only in-frame clones and omits some. The sample has hundreds of thousands of clones, more than 95% seen once. Material: naive CD8+ T cells sorted from blood. These receptors were collected from a man in his thirties or forties in good health.

The chain uses TRBV15 and TRBJ2-7; 10 nucleotides agree with TRBD2. The CDR3 spans 15 residues. V shed 5 bases, J shed 2 bases, and the junction held 6 bases outside the gene matches. Germline loops: CDR1 LNHNV, CDR2 YYDKDF (reference sequence). The CDR3 DNA is TGTGCCACCAGCGGAGGACTAGCGGTTCCCTACGAGCAGTACTTC. Encoded protein: CATSGGLAVPYEQYF.

V gene TRBV4-3 combines with J gene TRBJ2-1, with D uncertain. Germline-derived CDR1 and CDR2 are LGHNA and YSLEER. The CDR3 length is 17 residues. Trimming took 0 bases from V and 0 from J, leaving 12 bases between them. CDR3 sequence reads: CASSQDSVRISYNEQFF. For the CDR3, the DNA is TGCGCCAGCAGCCAAGATTCGGTCAGGATCTCCTACAATGAGCAGTTCTTC.

The rearrangement links TRBV4-3 to TRBJ2-1; D ambiguous. CDR3 length: 13 amino acids. From germline, CDR1 is LGHNA and CDR2 YSLEER. Deletions cut 0 bases from V and 8 bases from J, with 8 bases between. This CDR3 reads CASSQDSGDEQFF. The CDR3 DNA sequence: TGCGCCAGCAGCCAAGATTCTGGAGATGAGCAGTTCTTC.

J is TRBJ2-7 and V is TRBV6-5; no definite D call. CDR3 length: 13 amino acids. The germline V gene has CDR1 MNHEY and CDR2 SVGAGI. Trimming cost V 0 bases and J 7 bases, with 10 bases left between them. The CDR3 DNA follows: TGTGCCAGCAGTTACTCTCCGGCCGTGGAGCAGTACTTC. Encoded protein: CASSYSPAVEQYF.

This clone was picked up one time. The chain uses TRBV10-3 and TRBJ2-1; TRBD2 aligns across 7 bases. The ends lost 3 bases at V and 4 bases at J; junction bases unmatched: 12. The CDR3 runs to 17 residues. Germline loops: CDR1 ENHRY, CDR2 SYGVKD. CDR3 protein: CAISDSITSAIYNEQFF. The CDR3 DNA sequence: TGTGCCATCAGTGATTCCATAACTAGCGCCATTTACAATGAGCAGTTCTTC.

The rearrangement joins TRBV6-5 to TRBJ2-7; D could derive from TRBD1 or TRBD2 (5 bases each). The CDR3 has 12 amino acids. V lost 4 bases and J lost 6, with 10 bases in between. Per the germline V gene, CDR1 is MNHEY and CDR2 is SVGAGI. The CDR3 spells CASSFSGREQYF. DNA of the CDR3: TGTGCCAGCAGTTTTTCGGGACGCGAGCAGTACTTC.

This clone has just one count. The J gene is TRBJ1-3, the V gene TRBV5-4, with D unclear. The CDR3 consists of 14 residues. Germline assignment: CDR1 SGHNT and CDR2 YYREEE (reference sequence). V was trimmed by 4 bases and J by 1 base, leaving 9 bases between them. CDR3 protein: CASSTDLSGNTIYF. The CDR3 nucleotides are TGTGCCAGCAGCACAGACTTATCTGGAAACACCATATATTTT.

The gene calls are TRBV6-1 and TRBJ2-7; 8 nucleotides line up with TRBD2. From germline, CDR1 is MNHNS and CDR2 SASEGT. The CDR3 contains 15 residues. Losses at the gene ends were 6 bases for V and 6 bases for J; bases not matched to a gene: 13. As DNA, the CDR3 is TGTGCCAGCAGCGGGAGGGGACTTGGGACTACCGAGCAGTACTTC. Its protein is CASSGRGLGTTEQYF.

The V gene is TRBV18, the J gene TRBJ1-5; D is undetermined. Trimming stripped 9 bases from V and 7 bases from J, with 19 bases between. Germline V gene data show CDR1 as KGHSH and CDR2 as LQKENI. There are 14 residues in the CDR3. The CDR3 DNA reads as TGTGCCAGTTCAGAGGGAGTAATCCGGCAGCCCCAGCATTTT. Amino acids: CASSEGVIRQPQHF. Based on the CDR3 plus reference TRBV18 and TRBJ1-5, the full variable domain is NAGVMQNPRHLVRRRGQEARLRCSPMKGHSHVYWYRQLPEEGLKFMVYLQKENIIDESGMPKERFSAEFPKEGPSILRIQQVVRGDSAAYFCASSEGVIRQPQHFGDGTRLSIL.

The chain combines TRBV9 with TRBJ2-1; the D gene is possibly TRBD1 (7 bases). Germline CDR1 and CDR2: SGDLS and YYNGEE. This CDR3 region has 18 residues. V lost 0 bases and J 1 base, leaving 17 bases between the germline ends. This CDR3 reads CASSVDRGPRESYNEQFF. The CDR3 DNA reads TGTGCCAGCAGCGTAGACAGGGGACCCCGGGAGTCCTACAATGAGCAGTTCTTC.

This chain links TRBV28 with TRBJ2-5; D is undetermined. Germline V lookup: CDR1 MDHEN, CDR2 SYDVKM. This CDR3 is built from 13 residues. V dropped 7 bases and J dropped 2 bases, with 11 bases sitting between them. CDR3 DNA: TGTGCCAGCAAATTGCCCTCTCAAGAGACCCAGTACTTC. It codes for CASKLPSQETQYF.

The chain links TRBV9 to TRBJ2-3, with TRBD2 matching 8 bases. The CDR3 covers 15 residues. Germline trimming cut 0 bases from V and 1 base from J; bases unmatched to any gene: 1. CDR1 and CDR2 from the germline V gene are SGDLS and YYNGEE. CDR3 nucleotides: TGTGCCAGCAGCGTAGACGGGGGGGGCACAGATACGCAGTATTTT. Translating gives CASSVDGGGTDTQYF.

Details on this clone: Within the sample, other DNA sequences also encode this same CDR3. The J gene is TRBJ2-7, the V gene TRBV27, with TRBD1 as a possible D gene (6 bases). With 5 bases removed from V and 1 base from J, the gap between germline ends came to 6 bases. This CDR3 contains 12 residues. Per germline, CDR1 MNHEY and CDR2 SMNVEV (reference sequence). The CDR3 reads CASSQGSYEQYF. The CDR3 DNA follows: TGTGCCAGCAGTCAGGGGTCCTACGAGCAGTACTTC.

As regards this clone: One junction end disagrees with the germline gene, perhaps due to a read error. The V call is TRBV5-4, the J call TRBJ2-1, with a weak D call TRBD2 (6 bases). CDR3 length: 11 residues. Germline V lookup: CDR1 SGHNT, CDR2 YYREEE (reference sequence). Here the CDR3 reads CTVRDYNEQFF. The CDR3 DNA is TGCACGGTGCGGGACTACAATGAGCAGTTCTTC.

V is TRBV7-8 and J is TRBJ2-7; 8 bases map to TRBD1. The V segment lost 5 bases and the J segment 4 bases; nucleotides outside the gene matches: 10. Germline assignment: CDR1 SGHVS and CDR2 FQNEAQ. This CDR3 is built from 15 residues. The CDR3 nucleotides read TGTGCCAGCAGCAGAGGACAGGGAGCCCAATACGAGCAGTACTTC. This sequence encodes CASSRGQGAQYEQYF. The variable domain in full, completed from reference TRBV7-8 and TRBJ2-7, reads GAGVSQSPRYKVAKRGQDVALRCDPISGHVSLFWYQQALGQGPEFLTYFQNEAQLDKSGLPSDRFFAERPEGSVSTLKIQRTQQEDSAVYLCASSRGQGAQYEQYFGPGTRLTVT.

This rearrangement joins TRBV10-1 to TRBJ2-3; D gene ambiguous. The CDR3 loop spans 12 amino acids. Trimming left V 6 bases short and J 5 bases short, with 9 bases between. CDR1 and CDR2 (germline): WNHNN, SYGVQD (reference sequence). For the CDR3, the DNA is TGCGCCAGCAGCGACCCCGGAGATACGCAGTATTTT. The encoded protein is CASSDPGDTQYF.

The genes are TRBV27 and TRBJ1-1; a possible D gene is TRBD1 (6 bases). V lost 4 bases, J lost 2 bases, and 14 bases lay in between. The CDR3 runs 15 residues. The V gene's germline CDR1 is MNHEY and CDR2 SMNVEV (reference sequence). The CDR3, as DNA: TGTGCCAGCAGTTCGCGACAGGAGATTAACACTGAAGCTTTCTTT. This codes for CASSSRQEINTEAFF.

This chain links TRBV4-2 with TRBJ2-7; TRBD2 agrees at 7 bases. The CDR3 loop spans 18 amino acids. Germline V gene lookup returns CDR1 LGHNA and CDR2 YNFKEQ. The V and J ends lost 1 base and 0 bases, in that order; junction bases with no gene match: 12. The CDR3 DNA follows: TGTGCCAGCAGCCAAGCCTCATTAACTAGCGAATTCTCCTACGAGCAGTACTTC. The encoded protein is CASSQASLTSEFSYEQYF.

The genes are TRBV15 and TRBJ1-4; D gene uncertain. The germline CDR1 and CDR2 sequences are LNHNV and YYDKDF (reference sequence). CDR3 length equals 13 residues. The germline V and J ends were trimmed by 10 bases and 1 base, with 10 bases remaining between them. The CDR3 spells CAICSGTNEKLFF. The CDR3 bases are TGTGCCATCTGCTCGGGAACTAATGAAAAACTGTTTTTT. Variable domain in full (rest from reference TRBV15 and TRBJ1-4): DAMVIQNPRYQVTQFGKPVTLSCSQTLNHNVMYWYQQKSSQAPKLLFHYYDKDFNNEADTPDNFQSRRPNTSFCFLDIRSPGLGDTAMYLCAICSGTNEKLFFGSGTQLSVL.

The chain couples TRBV4-1 to TRBJ1-1, with D tentatively TRBD1 (5 bases). V lost 6 bases to trimming and J lost 6 bases, with 20 bases between them. Germline CDR1 and CDR2: MGHRA and YSYEKL. The CDR3 totals 15 residues. CDR3 DNA sequence: TGCGCCAGCAGTGACCAGTATACAAGGGGTCCTGAAGCTTTCTTT. Protein sequence: CASSDQYTRGPEAFF.

The chain carries TRBV9 and TRBJ2-1, with D perhaps matching TRBD2 (5 bases). CDR1 is SGDLS and CDR2 is YYNGEE in the germline V gene. The CDR3 consists of 12 residues. V lost 2 bases, J lost 5 bases, and 5 bases lay in between. CDR3 DNA sequence: TGTGCCAGCAGCGTGACTAACAATGAGCAGTTCTTC. Translated: CASSVTNNEQFF.

Only one count was recorded for this clone. The V gene is TRBV28, the J gene TRBJ2-7; no reliable D call. Germline V gene lookup returns CDR1 MDHEN and CDR2 SYDVKM. Trimming shortened V by 4 bases and J by 5 bases, and 18 bases separated the two germline ends. The CDR3 sequence is 15 residues long. The CDR3 coding sequence is TGTGCCAGCAGTTCGACGGAGCCCGACTGGGACGAGCAGTACTTC. As protein: CASSSTEPDWDEQYF.

This sequence joins TRBV11-2 and TRBJ2-1, with D perhaps being TRBD1 or TRBD2 (6 bases each). The ends were cut back, 5 bases at V and 5 bases at J, with 25 bases in the middle. The CDR3 is 18 amino acids. Germline V CDR1 and CDR2: SGHAT, FQNNGV. The CDR3 DNA is TGTGCCAGCAGCATTCGAGGGGGGAGCCTAAAAGCCAACAATGAGCAGTTCTTC. Translating it yields CASSIRGGSLKANNEQFF.

The gene calls are TRBV7-9 and TRBJ2-1; D is possibly TRBD1 (6 bases). The CDR3 has 14 amino acids. Trimming shortened V by 5 bases and J by 5 bases, and 13 bases separated the two germline ends. CDR1 is SEHNR and CDR2 is FQNEAQ in the germline V gene (reference sequence). CDR3 bases: TGTGCCAGCAGCCGACGAGAGGGGGACAATGAGCAGTTCTTC. It is translated as CASSRREGDNEQFF.

The V and J genes are TRBV7-9 and TRBJ2-1; 10 bases fit TRBD2. In germline, CDR1 is SEHNR, CDR2 FQNEAQ (reference sequence). This CDR3 has 14 amino acids. J was trimmed by 10 bases and V by 1 base; bases with no gene match: 4. This chain's CDR3 is CASSLEREGPEQFF. DNA for the CDR3: TGTGCCAGCAGCTTAGAGCGGGAGGGTCCCGAGCAGTTCTTC.